The clone carrying this T cell receptor beta chain was found once. Its antigen is unknown. Sample barcodes and UMIs were carried by the TCR alpha and TCR beta cDNA libraries that 5'RACE generated with constant-segment primers. TCRdb fed the 5' RACE reads into MiXCR, producing one record per CDR3 protein. Among around 320,000 distinct CDR3 sequences listed, around 28% were seen once. Germline V CDR1 and CDR2: SEHNR, FQNEAQ (reference sequence). The CDR3 is 14 amino acids. After removal of 6 bases from V and 6 bases from J, the junction contained 9 bases not matched to a gene. The sample is drawn from a study of T-cell memory formation after mild COVID-19. Study information: Clusters were largely donor specific.

General observations from the study: Contracting CD8+ clones were enriched in EMRA, CD4+ mainly in CM and EM. Day 15 to 85 contracting clones showed balanced CD4/CD8; day 15 to 37 expanders favored CD4+.

V is TRBV7-9 and J is TRBJ2-7; 9 nucleotides match TRBD2. This sequence was found in an adult woman who had mild COVID-19 (a few samples of this study predate the infection). Cell type and time point are not known. The source material was PBMCs or a T cell subset sorted from them (not recorded which). The DNA of the CDR3 is TGTGCCAGCAGACAAGGGGCGGGAGGGCCCGAGCAGTACTTC. Its protein is CASRQGAGGPEQYF.